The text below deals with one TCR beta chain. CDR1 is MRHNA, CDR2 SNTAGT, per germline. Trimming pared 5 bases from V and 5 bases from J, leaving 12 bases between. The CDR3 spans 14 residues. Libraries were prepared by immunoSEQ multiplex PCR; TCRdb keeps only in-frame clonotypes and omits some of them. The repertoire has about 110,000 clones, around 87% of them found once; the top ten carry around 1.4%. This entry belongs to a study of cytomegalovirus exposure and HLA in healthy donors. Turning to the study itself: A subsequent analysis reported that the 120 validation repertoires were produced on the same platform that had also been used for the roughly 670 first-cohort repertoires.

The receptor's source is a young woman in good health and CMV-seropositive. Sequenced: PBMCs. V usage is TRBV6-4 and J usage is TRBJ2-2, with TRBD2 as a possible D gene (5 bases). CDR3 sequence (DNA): TGTGCCAGCAGTCGGGATAGATGGACCGGGGAGCTGTTTTTT. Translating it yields CASSRDRWTGELFF.